This T cell receptor (beta chain) was obtained from a study of T-cell reconstitution after alpha-beta-depleted transplantation in children. Preparation of the TCRbeta library involved a method that used unique molecular identifiers. TCRdb analysed the PCR reads with MiXCR anew, one entry per CDR3 protein. Found here are approximately 200,000 distinct CDR3 sequences, roughly 6% of them singletons; the top ten hold roughly 4.8%. This clonotype was observed a handful of times. The V gene lost 6 bases and the J gene lost 3 bases, with 12 bases spanning the gap. Germline lookup yields CDR1 LGHNA and CDR2 YSLEER. This CDR3 region has 15 residues.

The TCR originated in a girl under two years old with combined immunodeficiency, due to receive a stem cell transplant. V gene TRBV4-3 combines with J gene TRBJ2-6; D is possibly TRBD1 (6 bases). The material sequenced was PBMCs, taken before TCRalphabeta/CD19-depleted stem cell transplant. In DNA form, the CDR3 reads TGCGCCAGCAGTCAGAGGGGGAGTGGGGCCAACGTCCTGACTTTC. Translated, it gives CASSQRGSGANVLTF.